One and the same sample provided the 21 T cell receptor beta chains below, sequenced in a study of OX40 agonist ivuxolimab in advanced cancers. Receptors were amplified or captured by the immunoSEQ multiplex PCR assay. Sourced from immuneACCESS, this table was stored by TCRdb with only in-frame sequences that have V and J called. A share of the clones is absent; for the studies checked, an unresolved V gene accounts for under half, and the remainder has no known explanation. Across this sample there are approximately 50,000 clones, with 85% to 90% seen only once. The top ten clones comprise 7.8% of the sample. Material: CD4+ or CD8+ T cells sorted from blood, obtained in a trial of the OX40 agonist ivuxolimab. These receptors all stem from an adult with an advanced solid tumor such as melanoma, head and neck, liver or kidney cancer.

The CDR3 here is CASSLVAGVAYF. DNA of the CDR3: TGTGCCAGCAGCTTAGTCGCTGGAGTCGCCTACTTC. This chain links TRBV11-3 with TRBJ2-5; no firm D call. CDR1 and CDR2 from the germline V gene are SGHNT and YENEEA. The CDR3 sequence is 12 residues long. Trimming removed 1 base from V and 14 bases from J, with 14 bases in between.

The rearrangement links TRBV30 to TRBJ1-3; no firm D call. Germline CDR1 and CDR2: GTSNPN and SVGIG (reference sequence). V was clipped by 3 bases and J by 0 bases, with 9 bases between them. The CDR3 is made up of 14 amino acids. This CDR3 is CAWRAPRSGNTIYF. The CDR3 bases are TGTGCCTGGAGGGCGCCACGCTCTGGAAACACCATATATTTT. Full variable domain (outside the CDR3, taken from reference TRBV30 and TRBJ1-3): SQTIHQWPATLVQPVGSPLSLECTVEGTSNPNLYWYRQAAGRGLQLLFYSVGIGQISSEVPQNLSASRPQDRQFILSSKKLLLSDSGFYLCAWRAPRSGNTIYFGEGSWLTVV.

This clone was found once. The CDR3 nucleotides are TGTGCCAGCGGGGAACAGGGTGGTCAGCCCCAGCATTTT. Residues: CASGEQGGQPQHF. The genes are TRBV2 and TRBJ1-5, with D maybe TRBD1 (6 bases). Deletions cut 8 bases from V and 6 bases from J, with 14 bases between. CDR3 length: 13 residues. Germline V gene sequence: CDR1 SNHLY, CDR2 FYNNEI.

In its sample, this clone was seen once. V gene TRBV7-2 combines with J gene TRBJ2-7; D is unclear. The V gene lost 5 bases and the J gene lost 0 bases, with 11 bases spanning the gap. The CDR3 contains 14 residues. CDR1 and CDR2 from the germline V gene are SGHTA and FQGNSA. The CDR3 protein is CASSPDPSSYEQYF. Here the CDR3 DNA reads TGTGCCAGCAGCCCAGACCCGAGCTCCTACGAGCAGTACTTC.

This chain connects TRBV7-9 to TRBJ2-3; D not resolved. From germline, CDR1 is SEHNR and CDR2 FQNEAQ (reference sequence). CDR3 length: 14 amino acids. With 6 bases removed from V and 6 bases from J, the gap between germline ends came to 16 bases. CDR3 protein: CASRLESLADTQYF. Here the CDR3 DNA reads TGTGCCAGCAGACTGGAGTCTTTGGCGGATACGCAGTATTTT.

The genes are TRBV7-9 and TRBJ1-1; TRBD1 matches at 7 bases. This CDR3 region has 15 residues. Germline V gives CDR1 SEHNR, CDR2 FQNEAQ (reference sequence). V lost 5 bases, J lost 1 base, and 7 bases stayed unmatched. The CDR3 is CASSPQGGENTEAFF. CDR3 DNA: TGTGCCAGCAGCCCTCAGGGGGGAGAGAACACTGAAGCTTTCTTT.

The V call is TRBV5-1, the J call TRBJ2-5; possible D gene TRBD1, 5 bases. The germline CDR1 and CDR2 sequences are SGHRS and YFSETQ. CDR3 length: 14 amino acids. The V end was cut by 1 base, the J end by 10 bases, with 17 bases between. In DNA form, the CDR3 reads TGCGCCAGCAGCTTGCGGACACCAACCGCGGACCAGTACTTC. Translating gives CASSLRTPTADQYF.

The genes are TRBV27 and TRBJ2-4, with 8 bases lining up with TRBD1. V trimming: 5 bases; J trimming: 9 bases; junction bases outside the gene matches: 6. Germline V gives CDR1 MNHEY, CDR2 SMNVEV (reference sequence). The CDR3 totals 13 residues. CDR3 sequence reads: CASSLDRESIQYF. In DNA, the CDR3 is TGTGCCAGCAGTCTGGACAGGGAGAGCATTCAGTACTTC.

This clone was observed a few times. The rearrangement uses TRBV2 and TRBJ1-6, with D possibly TRBD1 on 5 matching bases. Germline V gives CDR1 SNHLY, CDR2 FYNNEI. V was clipped by 2 bases and J by 10 bases, with 15 bases between them. CDR3 size: 15 residues. The CDR3 protein is CASSEMAGSRSPLHF. The CDR3 region has the DNA TGTGCCAGCAGTGAAATGGCAGGGTCGCGGTCACCCCTCCACTTT.

The chain has TRBV5-1 and TRBJ2-1; no reliable D call. Per the germline V gene, CDR1 is SGHRS and CDR2 is YFSETQ. The CDR3 is made up of 15 amino acids. V lost 4 bases to trimming and J lost 0 bases, with 11 bases between them. The CDR3 sequence: CASSEWASSYNEQFF. The CDR3 region has the DNA TGCGCCAGCAGCGAGTGGGCCAGCTCCTACAATGAGCAGTTCTTC.

The chain links TRBV15 to TRBJ2-1; 13 bases fit TRBD2. The germline gives CDR1 LNHNV, CDR2 YYDKDF (reference sequence). This CDR3 region has 15 residues. The V segment lost 5 bases and the J segment 12 bases; nucleotides outside the gene matches: 10. DNA for the CDR3: TGTGCCACCAGCGAGGGACTAGCGGGACCCTTATCGCAGTTCTTC. It specifies CATSEGLAGPLSQFF. The whole variable domain, remainder taken from reference TRBV15 and TRBJ2-1, is DAMVIQNPRYQVTQFGKPVTLSCSQTLNHNVMYWYQQKSSQAPKLLFHYYDKDFNNEADTPDNFQSRRPNTSFCFLDIRSPGLGDTAMYLCATSEGLAGPLSQFFGPGTRLTVL.

The count of this clone is one. This chain links TRBV5-4 with TRBJ2-7; D possibly matches TRBD1 or TRBD2 (6 bases each). The germline V gene encodes CDR1 SGHNT and CDR2 YYREEE (reference sequence). Trimming pared 0 bases from V and 4 bases from J, leaving 14 bases between. This CDR3 has 15 residues. CDR3 residues: CASSLVGGGLYEQYF. CDR3 sequence (DNA): TGTGCCAGCAGCTTGGTAGGAGGGGGGCTGTACGAGCAGTACTTC.

This clone is a singleton in its sample. CDR3 amino acids: CASSERDRLAFF. The CDR3 DNA sequence: TGTGCCAGCAGTGAACGGGACAGACTAGCTTTCTTT. The gene calls are TRBV2 and TRBJ1-1, with TRBD1 matching over 7 bases. CDR1 and CDR2 from the germline V gene are SNHLY and FYNNEI. CDR3 length: 12 residues. V shed 2 bases and J 10 bases; nucleotides not matched to a gene: 4.

The chain uses TRBV2 and TRBJ2-5; D unclear. Judging by the DNA end, TRBJ2-7 fits better; the J call may be wrong. Germline V lookup: CDR1 SNHLY, CDR2 FYNNEI. The CDR3 spans 13 residues. CDR3 nucleotide sequence: TGTGCCAGCAGTGAAGACTATCACGACGAGCAGTACTTC. Protein: CASSEDYHDEQYF.

This clone was counted a few times. This chain uses TRBV27 with TRBJ1-2, with unresolved D. This CDR3 comprises 13 residues. V dropped 6 bases and J dropped 5 bases, with 13 bases sitting between them. Germline-derived CDR1 and CDR2 are MNHEY and SMNVEV (reference sequence). CDR3 in DNA: TGTGCCAGCAGGGCCAGGTCGTTTTATGGCTACACCTTC. Translating gives CASRARSFYGYTF.

The V and J genes are TRBV27 and TRBJ2-4, with D perhaps matching TRBD2 (6 bases). V was cut by 9 bases and J by 0 bases, with 15 bases left in between. Germline CDR1 is MNHEY and CDR2 is SMNVEV (reference sequence). This CDR3 has 15 amino acids. In DNA, the CDR3 is TGTGCCAGTAGCTCCGGGGGTATAGCCAAAAACATTCAGTACTTC. Its translation: CASSSGGIAKNIQYF.

This chain joins TRBV5-1 and TRBJ1-2, with D maybe TRBD1 (5 bases). Trimming cost V 4 bases and J 3 bases, with 10 bases left between them. This CDR3 comprises 13 residues. Germline V gene data show CDR1 as SGHRS and CDR2 as YFSETQ. The CDR3 nucleotides read TGCGCCAGCAGCCCCGAAGGGGACTATGGCTACACCTTC. Its protein is CASSPEGDYGYTF.

The V and J genes are TRBV4-2 and TRBJ1-1; weak D call: TRBD1 (5 bases). Germline V lookup: CDR1 LGHNA, CDR2 YNFKEQ. CDR3 length equals 15 residues. V was shortened by 7 bases and J by 3 bases, with 18 bases between the two germline ends. In DNA form, the CDR3 reads TGTGCCAGCATCCGAGTGGGGGGGGGTGACACTGAAGCTTTCTTT. This gives the protein CASIRVGGGDTEAFF.

The chain uses TRBV19 and TRBJ1-1; 10 bases align to TRBD1. The CDR3 totals 14 residues. Germline trimming cut 5 bases from V and 6 bases from J; bases unmatched to any gene: 6. Germline CDR1 reads LNHDA; CDR2 reads SQIVND (reference sequence). CDR3 coding DNA: TGTGCCAGTAGTCCGGGACAGGGGTCAGCTGAAGCTTTCTTT. Translating gives CASSPGQGSAEAFF.

This clone has just a few counts. V usage is TRBV5-1 and J usage is TRBJ2-7, with 10 bases that match TRBD2. Looked up from germline, CDR1 is SGHRS and CDR2 is YFSETQ. The CDR3 is made up of 15 amino acids. Trimming removed 4 bases from V and 5 bases from J; junction bases left unmatched: 9. The CDR3 region is CASSLSSSGRDEQYF. The CDR3 DNA follows: TGCGCCAGCAGCCTTAGTTCTAGCGGGAGAGACGAGCAGTACTTC.

The V call is TRBV25-1, the J call TRBJ2-1, with 8 bases lining up with TRBD1. The V segment lost 5 bases and the J segment 10 bases; nucleotides outside the gene matches: 13. The V gene's germline CDR1 is MGHDK and CDR2 SYGVNS. CDR3 size: 15 residues. The CDR3 bases are TGTGCCAGCAGTTTACCCGGGACAGGACAGGGAGAGCAGTTCTTC. It is translated as CASSLPGTGQGEQFF.